The rows below give T cell receptor beta chains drawn from one sample of a study of T cell repertoires in ileal Crohn's disease. Measured with immunoSEQ multiplex PCR; TCRdb has only the in-frame clones, and not every one. The profile shows more than 7,000 clones, more than 65% of them singletons. The specimen was ileal tissue. The receptors were sampled from an adult with Crohn's disease. CDR3s include the opening cysteine and the closing phenylalanine or tryptophan. Each record gives: CDR3 protein, J gene, CDR3 length, D gene, V gene. A D gene is named only where the DNA matches it firmly.

CASSFGGGEQFF	TRBJ2-1	12	.	TRBV27
CASNHIRGSLETEAFF	TRBJ1-1	16	.	TRBV19
CSVGGVGQPQHF	TRBJ1-5	12	.	TRBV29-1
CASSLRGLGGTEAFF	TRBJ1-1	15	.	TRBV28
CAWNPRVNEKLFF	TRBJ1-4	13	.	TRBV30
CSVEGRLAGRGEQFF	TRBJ2-1	15	TRBD2	TRBV29-1
CASSVGVTSTDTQYF	TRBJ2-3	15	.	TRBV9
CASSEYSTGPYEQYF	TRBJ2-7	15	TRBD1	TRBV6-1
CASSRPGNEQFF	TRBJ2-1	12	.	TRBV5-1
CATKSGNGYTF	TRBJ1-2	11	.	TRBV6-4
CASSGPGNEQFF	TRBJ2-1	12	.	TRBV5-1
CASSVVFGVGQTDEAFF	TRBJ1-1	17	.	TRBV11-2
CASSDGGKNIQYF	TRBJ2-4	13	TRBD2	TRBV10-1
CASSRGLAGGSNTGELFF	TRBJ2-2	18	TRBD2	TRBV19
CASSLGLVQDYGYTF	TRBJ1-2	15	.	TRBV11-2
CASSVGSGGAGEQFF	TRBJ2-1	15	TRBD2	TRBV9
CASKKGSGSYNEQFF	TRBJ2-1	15	TRBD2	TRBV19
CASSLLGLPRAFF	TRBJ1-1	13	.	TRBV28
CAWSRTSYYEQYF	TRBJ2-7	13	.	TRBV30
CAISEGQGTKTEAFF	TRBJ1-1	15	TRBD1	TRBV10-3
CASKPTGDTEAFF	TRBJ1-1	13	TRBD1	TRBV2
CASSFGVPDTQYF	TRBJ2-3	13	.	TRBV28
CASSPGQPSGANVLTF	TRBJ2-6	16	.	TRBV7-8
CASSLNGYEQYF	TRBJ2-7	12	.	TRBV27
CASRVRGGGYEQYF	TRBJ2-7	14	TRBD2	TRBV19
CATSTRVNQPQHF	TRBJ1-5	13	.	TRBV15
CASSRGPYTGELFF	TRBJ2-2	14	.	TRBV19
CASSLAAGGPEEQYF	TRBJ2-7	15	TRBD2	TRBV5-1
CASSLDRGSDGYTF	TRBJ1-2	14	.	TRBV5-1
CASSEAGGYYEQYF	TRBJ2-7	14	.	TRBV6-1
CASSLDGRGELFF	TRBJ2-2	13	.	TRBV5-1
CASSRTGGEKTQYF	TRBJ2-5	14	TRBD1	TRBV18
CASSEEIVTNYGYTF	TRBJ1-2	15	.	TRBV6-1
CATSFNPSPQVPQQSIYF	TRBJ1-3	18	.	TRBV15
CASSFGTGRQELFF	TRBJ1-4	14	TRBD1	TRBV5-1
CASRDAGGRVREQYF	TRBJ2-7	15	TRBD2	TRBV2
CSVNRGQGTDTQYF	TRBJ2-3	14	TRBD1	TRBV29-1
CASSLDSYGYTF	TRBJ1-2	12	.	TRBV11-2
CASTRDRDSGFEQYF	TRBJ2-7	15	TRBD1	TRBV7-9
CASRQGSGTSGELFF	TRBJ2-2	15	.	TRBV27
CASSLGGSSAYGYTF	TRBJ1-2	15	.	TRBV11-2
CASSVRYQAFF	TRBJ1-1	11	.	TRBV11-2
CASSLAGQTSEQYF	TRBJ2-7	14	TRBD1	TRBV5-1
CAWSQDTNQPQHF	TRBJ1-5	13	.	TRBV30
CASSQEQPDTDTQYF	TRBJ2-3	15	.	TRBV14
CAWSQEEYNEQFF	TRBJ2-1	13	.	TRBV30
CASTQQIHSGNTIYF	TRBJ1-3	15	.	TRBV7-2
CASTRQGATDTQYF	TRBJ2-3	14	TRBD1	TRBV6-6